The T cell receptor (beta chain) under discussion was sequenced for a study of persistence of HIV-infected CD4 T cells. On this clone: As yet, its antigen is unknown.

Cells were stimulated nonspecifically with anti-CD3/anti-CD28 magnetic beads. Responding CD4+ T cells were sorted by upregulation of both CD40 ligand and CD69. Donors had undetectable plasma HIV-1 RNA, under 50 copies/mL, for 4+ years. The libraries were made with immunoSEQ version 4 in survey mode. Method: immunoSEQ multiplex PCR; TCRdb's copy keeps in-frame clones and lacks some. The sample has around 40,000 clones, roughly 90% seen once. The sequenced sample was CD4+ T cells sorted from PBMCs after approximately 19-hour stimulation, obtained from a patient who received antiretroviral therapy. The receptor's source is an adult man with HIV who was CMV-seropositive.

The CDR3 sequence is CASSPGQGTYEQYF. In nucleotides, the CDR3 is TGTGCCAGCAGCCCGGGACAGGGGACCTACGAGCAGTACTTC. This chain connects TRBV3-1 (or the pseudogene TRBV3-2) to TRBJ2-7, with TRBD1 matching over 10 bases. Germline CDR1 and CDR2: LGHDT and YNNKEL (reference sequence). This CDR3 contains 14 residues. After removal of 4 bases from V and 2 bases from J, the junction contained 2 bases not matched to a gene.